This T cell receptor (beta chain) was documented in a study of cytomegalovirus exposure and HLA in healthy donors. Study-wide findings and caveats: In vitro testing confirmed three CMV-associated chains as specific for CMV antigens.

Concerning this clone itself: Its target is not known.

It was with 60 Vbeta and 13 Jbeta primers that the PCR ran. Clones were read by immunoSEQ multiplex PCR, and TCRdb kept only the in-frame ones, dropping some. The table has about 160,000 clones, roughly 80% seen once; the top ten hold 7% to 9.5%. V shed 0 bases, J shed 3 bases, and the junction held 10 bases outside the gene matches. The CDR3 runs 19 residues. Germline V lookup: CDR1 LGHNA, CDR2 YSLEER. This chain connects TRBV4-3 to TRBJ2-3, with 12 bases fitting TRBD2. The clonotype comes from a male donor in good health and CMV-seropositive. The sequencing sample was made of PBMCs. This CDR3 reads CASSQDSLAGGVGTDTQYF. CDR3 sequence (DNA): TGCGCCAGCAGCCAAGATTCCCTAGCGGGGGGGGTAGGTACAGATACGCAGTATTTT.